The clone carrying this TCR beta chain has a handful of counts. As yet, its antigen is unknown. Via MiXCR, TCRdb re-called the reads, giving one row per CDR3 protein. The repertoire consists of around 190,000 distinct CDR3 sequences, with over 13% occurring once and the leading ten covering 25% to 30%. This sample is drawn from a study of T cell repertoires in cytomegalovirus infection. Study-level points and caveats: The study found HLA-C-restricted CMV-specific TCR beta clonotypes dominating the ex vivo response.

Sequenced material: PBMCs. The receptor was isolated from a human donor in good health (CMV status not recorded). Some clones in this sample may be carry-over from other donors' samples.

CDR3 DNA sequence: TGCAGCGTTGTAGACACGAGACGCTCTGGGGCCAACGTCCTGACTTTC. Translating gives CSVVDTRRSGANVLTF. V is TRBV29-1 and J is TRBJ2-6; D gene unclear. Trimming pared 4 bases from V and 0 bases from J, leaving 13 bases between. In germline, CDR1 is SQVTM, CDR2 ANQGSEA. The CDR3 loop spans 16 amino acids.